This TCR beta chain was recorded in a study of T cells in Graves' hyperthyroidism and ophthalmopathy. Amplification yielded TCR beta CDR3 regions, with RNA transcripts as the source. Primed by the HTBI set, a first-round RT-PCR was run on the TCR CDR3. TCRdb reanalysed the multiplex PCR reads using MiXCR and keeps one entry per CDR3 protein. This repertoire shows roughly 570,000 distinct CDR3 sequences, less than 20% found once; its top ten account for under 8%. Trimming took 2 bases from V and 4 from J; bases not matched to a gene: 6. The CDR3 is 15 residues long. Per the germline V gene, CDR1 is SGHTA and CDR2 is FQGNSA. This clonotype has at least ten counts.

The sequence was obtained from a woman between 25 and 40 years old with Graves' hyperthyroidism. V usage is TRBV7-2 and J usage is TRBJ2-7, with 9 positions matching TRBD2. Material: blood. The CDR3 DNA is TGTGCCAGCAGCTTATCCGGGACTAGCCAGTACGAGCAGTACTTC. Translated: CASSLSGTSQYEQYF.